This T cell receptor (beta chain) was observed in a study of cytomegalovirus exposure and HLA in healthy donors. Primers included in the PCR were 60 Vbeta and 13 Jbeta primers. Some clones are missing from TCRdb's copy, which holds only in-frame ones; the method was immunoSEQ multiplex PCR. The sample lists about 180,000 clones; approximately 80% were seen once. Comments on this clone: Its antigen remains unidentified.

Whole-study results and caveats: Researchers catalogued over 150 TCR beta chains as cytomegalovirus-associated. On later analysis, the bulk of CMV-associated TCR beta chains appeared to be HLA-restricted.

The CDR3 loop spans 16 amino acids. J gave up 6 bases and V 4 bases, and 10 bases lay outside the gene matches. Germline CDR1 SGHNT, CDR2 YYREEE (reference sequence). The V call is TRBV5-4, the J call TRBJ2-5; 12 nucleotides agree with TRBD2. Material for sequencing was PBMCs. The sequence was collected from a woman in her twenties or thirties in good health and CMV-seronegative. The CDR3 nucleotides read TGTGCCAGCAGCCGTGAGGTGACTAGCGGGGGACAGACCCAGTACTTC. Protein: CASSREVTSGGQTQYF. Full variable domain (remainder filled in from reference TRBV5-4 and TRBJ2-5): ETGVTQSPTHLIKTRGQQVTLRCSSQSGHNTVSWYQQALGQGPQFIFQYYREEENGRGNFPPRFSGLQFPNYSSELNVNALELDDSALYLCASSREVTSGGQTQYFGPGTRLLVL.